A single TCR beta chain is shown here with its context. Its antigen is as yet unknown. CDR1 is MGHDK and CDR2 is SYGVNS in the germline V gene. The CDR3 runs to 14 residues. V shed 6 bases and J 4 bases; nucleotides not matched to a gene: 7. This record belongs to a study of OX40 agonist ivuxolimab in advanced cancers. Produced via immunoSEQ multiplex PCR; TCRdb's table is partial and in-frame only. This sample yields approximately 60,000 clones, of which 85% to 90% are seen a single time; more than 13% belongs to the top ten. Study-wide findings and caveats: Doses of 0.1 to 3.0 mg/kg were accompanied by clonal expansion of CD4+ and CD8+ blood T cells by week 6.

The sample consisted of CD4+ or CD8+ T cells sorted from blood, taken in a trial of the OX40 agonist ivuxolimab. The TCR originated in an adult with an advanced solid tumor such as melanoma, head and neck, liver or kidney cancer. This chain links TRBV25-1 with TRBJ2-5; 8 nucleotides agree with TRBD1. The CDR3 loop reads CASRTTGDGETQYF. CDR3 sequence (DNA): TGTGCCAGCAGGACGACAGGGGATGGAGAGACCCAGTACTTC. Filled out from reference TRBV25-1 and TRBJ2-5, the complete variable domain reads EADIYQTPRYLVIGTGKKITLECSQTMGHDKMYWYQQDPGMELHLIHYSYGVNSTEKGDLSSESTVSRIRTEHFPLTLESARPSHTSQYLCASRTTGDGETQYFGPGTRLLVL.